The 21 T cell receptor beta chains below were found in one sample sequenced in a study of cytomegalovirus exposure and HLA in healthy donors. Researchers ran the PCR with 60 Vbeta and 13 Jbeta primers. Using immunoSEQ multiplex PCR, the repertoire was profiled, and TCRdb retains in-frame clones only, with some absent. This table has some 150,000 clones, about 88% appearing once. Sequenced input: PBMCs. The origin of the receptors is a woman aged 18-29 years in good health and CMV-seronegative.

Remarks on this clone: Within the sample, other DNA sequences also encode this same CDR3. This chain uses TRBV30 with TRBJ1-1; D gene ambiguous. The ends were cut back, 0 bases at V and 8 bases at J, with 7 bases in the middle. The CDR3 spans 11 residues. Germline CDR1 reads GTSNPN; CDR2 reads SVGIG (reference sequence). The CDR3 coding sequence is TGTGCCTGGAGTGTTGGAGGAGAAGCTTTCTTT. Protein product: CAWSVGGEAFF.

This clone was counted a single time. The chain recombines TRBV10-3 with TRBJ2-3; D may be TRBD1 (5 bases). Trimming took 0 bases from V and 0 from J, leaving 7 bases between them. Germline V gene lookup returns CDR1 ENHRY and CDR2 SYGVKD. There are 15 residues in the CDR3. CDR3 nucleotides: TGTGCCATCAGTGAGTCAGGGGATAGCACAGATACGCAGTATTTT. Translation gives CAISESGDSTDTQYF.

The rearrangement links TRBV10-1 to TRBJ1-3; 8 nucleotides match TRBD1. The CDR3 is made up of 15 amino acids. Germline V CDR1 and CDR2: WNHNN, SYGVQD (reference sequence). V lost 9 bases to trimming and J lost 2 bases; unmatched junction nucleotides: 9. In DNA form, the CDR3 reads TGCGCCAGTCGTCCCGGGACAGGCCCTGGAAACACCATATATTTT. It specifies CASRPGTGPGNTIYF.

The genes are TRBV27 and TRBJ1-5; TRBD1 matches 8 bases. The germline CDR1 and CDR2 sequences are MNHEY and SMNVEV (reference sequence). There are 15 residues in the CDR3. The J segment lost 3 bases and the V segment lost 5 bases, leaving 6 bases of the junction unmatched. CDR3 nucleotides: TGTGCCAGCAGTGTCGACAGGGGTGCCAATCAGCCCCAGCATTTT. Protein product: CASSVDRGANQPQHF.

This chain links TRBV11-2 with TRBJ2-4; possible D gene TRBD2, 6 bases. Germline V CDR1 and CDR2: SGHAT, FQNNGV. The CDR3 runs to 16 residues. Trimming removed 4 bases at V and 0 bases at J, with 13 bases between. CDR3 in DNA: TGTGCCAGCAGCTCGTCCGGGGGAAAAGCCAAAAACATTCAGTACTTC. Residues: CASSSSGGKAKNIQYF.

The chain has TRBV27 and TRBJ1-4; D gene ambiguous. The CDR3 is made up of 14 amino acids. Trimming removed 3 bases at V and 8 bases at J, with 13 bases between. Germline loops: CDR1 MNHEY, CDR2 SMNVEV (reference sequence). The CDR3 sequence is CASSFLSPGEKLFF. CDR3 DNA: TGTGCCAGCAGTTTCCTCTCGCCGGGGGAAAAACTGTTTTTT.

This chain's CDR3 is CASSFVPNEQFF. CDR3 DNA: TGTGCCAGCAGCTTCGTTCCTAATGAGCAGTTCTTC. The gene calls are TRBV7-2 and TRBJ2-1, with D unclear. The ends were cut back, 3 bases at V and 7 bases at J, with 7 bases in the middle. The CDR3 consists of 12 residues. Germline CDR1 is SGHTA and CDR2 is FQGNSA.

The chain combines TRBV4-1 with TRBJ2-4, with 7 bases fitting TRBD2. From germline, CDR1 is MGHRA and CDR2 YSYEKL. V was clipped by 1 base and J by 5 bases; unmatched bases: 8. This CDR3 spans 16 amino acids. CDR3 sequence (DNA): TGCGCCAGCAGCCAAGGCTTTCTAGCGGTGGAAAACATTCAGTACTTC. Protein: CASSQGFLAVENIQYF.

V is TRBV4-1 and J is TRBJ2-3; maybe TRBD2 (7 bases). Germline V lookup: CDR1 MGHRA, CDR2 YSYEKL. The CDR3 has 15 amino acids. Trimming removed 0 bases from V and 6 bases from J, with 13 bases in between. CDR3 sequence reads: CASSQDIGGADTQYF. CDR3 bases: TGCGCCAGCAGCCAAGATATAGGGGGGGCGGATACGCAGTATTTT.

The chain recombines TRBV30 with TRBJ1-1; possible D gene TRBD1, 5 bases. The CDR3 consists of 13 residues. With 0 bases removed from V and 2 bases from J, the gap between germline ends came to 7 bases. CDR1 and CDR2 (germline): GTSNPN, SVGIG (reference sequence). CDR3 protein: CAWSVGGNTEAFF. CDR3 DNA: TGTGCCTGGAGTGTGGGGGGTAACACTGAAGCTTTCTTT.

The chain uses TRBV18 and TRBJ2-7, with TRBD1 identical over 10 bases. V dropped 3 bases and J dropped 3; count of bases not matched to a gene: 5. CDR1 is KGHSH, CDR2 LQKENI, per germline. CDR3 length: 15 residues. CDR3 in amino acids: CASSPRRDRGYEQYF. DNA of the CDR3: TGTGCCAGCTCACCGCGCCGGGACAGGGGCTACGAGCAGTACTTC.

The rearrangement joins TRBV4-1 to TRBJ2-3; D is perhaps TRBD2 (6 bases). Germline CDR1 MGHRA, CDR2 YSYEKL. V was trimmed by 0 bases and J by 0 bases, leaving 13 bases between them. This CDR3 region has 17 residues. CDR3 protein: CASSQDLRRDSTDTQYF. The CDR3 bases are TGCGCCAGCAGCCAAGATCTACGGCGGGATAGCACAGATACGCAGTATTTT.

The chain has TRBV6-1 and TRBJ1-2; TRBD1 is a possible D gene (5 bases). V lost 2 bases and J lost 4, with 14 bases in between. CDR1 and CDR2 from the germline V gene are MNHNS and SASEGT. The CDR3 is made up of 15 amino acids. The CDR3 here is CASSENPGNSYGYTF. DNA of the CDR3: TGTGCCAGCAGTGAAAATCCAGGGAACAGCTATGGCTACACCTTC.

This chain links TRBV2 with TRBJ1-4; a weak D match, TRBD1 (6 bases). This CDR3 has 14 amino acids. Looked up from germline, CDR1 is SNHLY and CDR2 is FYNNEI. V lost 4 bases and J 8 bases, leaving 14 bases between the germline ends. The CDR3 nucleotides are TGTGCCAGCAGTGCGGGCAGGGGTGGAGAAAAACTGTTTTTT. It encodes CASSAGRGGEKLFF.

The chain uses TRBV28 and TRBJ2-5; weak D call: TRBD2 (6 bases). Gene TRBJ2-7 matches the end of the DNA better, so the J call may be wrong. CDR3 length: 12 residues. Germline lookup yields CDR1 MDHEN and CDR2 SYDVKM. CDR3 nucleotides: TGTGCCAGCAGTTGGGGGGTCTACGAGCAGTACTTC. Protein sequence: CASSWGVYEQYF.

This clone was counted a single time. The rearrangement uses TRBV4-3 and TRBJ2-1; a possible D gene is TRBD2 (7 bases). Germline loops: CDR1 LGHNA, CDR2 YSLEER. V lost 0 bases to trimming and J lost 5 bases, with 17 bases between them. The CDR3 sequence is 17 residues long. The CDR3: CASSQDYVGGQDNEQFF. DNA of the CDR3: TGCGCCAGCAGCCAAGATTACGTGGGGGGGCAGGACAATGAGCAGTTCTTC.

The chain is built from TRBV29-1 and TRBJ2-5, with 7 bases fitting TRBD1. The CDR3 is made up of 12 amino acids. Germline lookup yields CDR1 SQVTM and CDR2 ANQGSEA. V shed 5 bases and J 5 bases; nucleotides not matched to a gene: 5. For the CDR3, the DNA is TGCAGCGTTTACAGGGGAGACGAGACCCAGTACTTC. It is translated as CSVYRGDETQYF.

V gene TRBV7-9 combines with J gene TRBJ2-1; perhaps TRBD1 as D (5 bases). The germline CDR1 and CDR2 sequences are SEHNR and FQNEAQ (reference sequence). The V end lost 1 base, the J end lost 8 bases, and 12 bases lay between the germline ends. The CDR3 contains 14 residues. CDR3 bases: TGTGCCAGCAGCTTAGTAGGGGCCGGCTATGAGCAGTTCTTC. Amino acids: CASSLVGAGYEQFF.

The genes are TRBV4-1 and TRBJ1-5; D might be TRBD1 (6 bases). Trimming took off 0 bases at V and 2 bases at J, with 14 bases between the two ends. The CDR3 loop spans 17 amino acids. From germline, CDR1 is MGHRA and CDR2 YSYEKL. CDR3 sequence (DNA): TGCGCCAGCAGCCAAGAGCCTGGGGGCGGTGGCAATCAGCCCCAGCATTTT. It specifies CASSQEPGGGGNQPQHF.

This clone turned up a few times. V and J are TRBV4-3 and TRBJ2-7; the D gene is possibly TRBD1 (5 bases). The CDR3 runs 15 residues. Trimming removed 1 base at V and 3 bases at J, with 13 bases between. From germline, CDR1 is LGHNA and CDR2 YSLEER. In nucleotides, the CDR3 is TGCGCCAGCAGCCAAGCTAGGGGATGGGACTACGAGCAGTACTTC. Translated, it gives CASSQARGWDYEQYF.

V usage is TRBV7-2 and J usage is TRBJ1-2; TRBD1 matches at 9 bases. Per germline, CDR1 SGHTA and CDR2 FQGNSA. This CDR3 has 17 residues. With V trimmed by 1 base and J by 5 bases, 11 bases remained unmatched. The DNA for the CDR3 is TGTGCCAGCAGCTTAGTAGGGTCACAGGGGGCCGCTTATGGCTACACCTTC. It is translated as CASSLVGSQGAAYGYTF.